This T cell receptor beta chain was recovered during a study of blood T cell repertoires in COVID-19. In the study overall: Samples taken during acute and convalescent COVID-19 were collected in the United States, Italy and Spain. In each case, the material was cDNA or gDNA derived from T cells, B-cell-depleted T cells, or PBMCs.

Trimming at V came to 3 bases and at J to 5 bases, leaving 12 bases not matched to a gene. CDR3 length: 16 amino acids. Per the germline V gene, CDR1 is SGHTA and CDR2 is FQGNSA. This clone came up once. Authors' data handling: Amplification of reference gene primers was used by the study to estimate nucleated cell counts. Clones were read by immunoSEQ multiplex PCR, and TCRdb kept only the in-frame ones, dropping some. That table gives V, J and clone size, and the DNA gave D and trimming. The table lists tens of thousands of clones, almost 85% of them singletons. The V gene is TRBV7-2, the J gene TRBJ2-5, with TRBD1 identical over 7 bases. This TCR was recovered from a man aged 50-59 years with active or convalescent COVID-19. Sequencing used peripheral blood. The CDR3 here is CASSFSLDRSGETQYF. CDR3 nucleotides: TGTGCCAGCAGCTTTTCTCTGGACAGGTCAGGGGAGACCCAGTACTTC.